A single sample gave rise to the 22 T cell receptor beta chains below, sequenced in a study of human CD8 memory T cell subsets. UMI-labeled 5' RACE was used to make TCR beta libraries. With the 5' RACE reads reprocessed, TCRdb shows one record per CDR3 protein and no DNA. The sample has 7,200 or so distinct CDR3 sequences; the top ten hold 20%. TPEX denoted exhausted-like, CCR7+ PD-1+ TIGIT+ early memory CD8+ T cells. The sequencing sample was made of CD8+ T cells from PBMCs. These receptors all come from a human donor in good health.

The rearrangement uses TRBV4-2 and TRBJ1-1; TCRdb picks TRBD1, but there is no DNA to check that call. The germline gives CDR1 LGHNA, CDR2 YNFKEQ. The CDR3 has 14 amino acids. The CDR3 sequence is CASSQTGRGTEAFF.

The chain has TRBV11-2 and TRBJ2-7; the TRBD1 assignment by TCRdb is unverifiable without DNA. This CDR3 contains 14 residues. Germline V gene sequence: CDR1 SGHAT, CDR2 FQNNGV. CDR3: CASATWTDAREQYF.

This clonotype is labeled medium-sized based on frequency. The chain combines TRBV5-5 with TRBJ1-1. This CDR3 has 13 residues. Germline assignment: CDR1 SGHKS and CDR2 YYEKEE (reference sequence). The CDR3 is CASSLMEVPEAFF.

The chain employs TRBV19 and TRBJ1-1; TCRdb's D call, TRBD1, is unchecked because there is no DNA. This CDR3 has 15 amino acids. Germline assignment: CDR1 LNHDA and CDR2 SQIVND (reference sequence). CDR3 sequence reads: CASSIIDGANTEAFF.

V and J are TRBV6-5 and TRBJ1-2; TCRdb's D gene call, TRBD1, goes unchecked for lack of DNA. Germline lookup yields CDR1 MNHEY and CDR2 SVGAGI. This CDR3 region has 15 residues. Here the CDR3 reads CASSYYQGQGSGYTF.

The genes are TRBV12-3 or TRBV12-4 and TRBJ2-1. The CDR3 is 14 residues long. The CDR3 protein is CASSYRSSYNEQFF.

J is TRBJ2-7 and V is TRBV11-2; there is no DNA to check the TCRdb D call of TRBD1. Germline loops: CDR1 SGHAT, CDR2 FQNNGV. This CDR3 is built from 15 residues. The CDR3: CASSPRTGGIYEQYF. Full variable domain (outside the CDR3, taken from reference TRBV11-2 and TRBJ2-7): EAGVAQSPRYKIIEKRQSVAFWCNPISGHATLYWYQQILGQGPKLLIQFQNNGVVDDSQLPKDRFSAERLKGVDSTLKIQPAKLEDSAVYLCASSPRTGGIYEQYFGPGTRLTVT.

The chain carries TRBV29-1 and TRBJ2-2; TCRdb outputs TRBD2, but without DNA this stays unchecked. Per germline, CDR1 SQVTM and CDR2 ANQGSEA. The CDR3 extends over 16 amino acids. The CDR3 sequence: CSVELVAGLGTGELFF.

The gene calls are TRBV3-1 and TRBJ2-7. CDR3 length equals 14 residues. The germline gives CDR1 LGHDT, CDR2 YNNKEL (reference sequence). The CDR3 reads CASSQESSSYEQYF.

The chain couples TRBV21-1 to TRBJ1-6; the D call of TRBD1 rests on TCRdb alone, since no DNA is present to check it. TRBV21-1 is classified as a pseudogene. The CDR3 runs 16 residues. The CDR3 sequence: CASSKVGDRVNSPLHF.

V gene TRBV6-6 combines with J gene TRBJ1-1. Germline V CDR1 and CDR2: MNHNY, SVGAGI (reference sequence). This CDR3 contains 12 residues. CDR3 loop: CASSPTDTEAFF.

This clonotype is identified as medium-sized from frequency. This sequence joins TRBV10-3 and TRBJ1-2; without DNA, the TCRdb call of TRBD1 cannot be checked. CDR1 ENHRY and CDR2 SYGVKD come from the germline V gene. The CDR3 sequence is 13 residues long. CDR3 sequence reads: CAISGTGGDGYTF.

The rearrangement links TRBV4-1 to TRBJ2-5; TCRdb's D gene call, TRBD1, goes unchecked for lack of DNA. CDR1 MGHRA and CDR2 YSYEKL come from the germline V gene. The CDR3 loop spans 15 amino acids. CDR3 amino acids: CASSHPQGLQETQYF.

The chain has TRBV6-1 and TRBJ2-7; TCRdb proposes TRBD1, but this gene call is untestable without DNA. CDR1 and CDR2 (germline): MNHNS, SASEGT. The CDR3 runs to 12 residues. CDR3 region: CASSGGYYEQYF.

The V call is TRBV6-1, the J call TRBJ2-7; lacking DNA, the TRBD1 call made by TCRdb goes unchecked. This CDR3 has 13 residues. Germline loops: CDR1 MNHNS, CDR2 SASEGT. CDR3 region: CASSEYSTDEQYF.

This clonotype is identified as medium-sized from frequency. J is TRBJ1-5 and V is TRBV15; the D gene TCRdb calls, TRBD1, cannot be checked with no DNA. From germline, CDR1 is LNHNV and CDR2 YYDKDF (reference sequence). The CDR3 has 17 amino acids. The CDR3 reads CATSSRLGHLSNQPQHF.

The chain uses TRBV9 and TRBJ2-2. The CDR3 consists of 13 residues. Looked up from germline, CDR1 is SGDLS and CDR2 is YYNGEE. CDR3 sequence reads: CASSVAPTGELFF.

Frequency places this clonotype as medium-sized (0.01 to 0.1%). CDR3 sequence: CASSIFPTGQETQYF. The V gene is TRBV19, the J gene TRBJ2-5; TCRdb outputs TRBD1, but without DNA this stays unchecked. This CDR3 has 15 residues. Germline CDR1 and CDR2: LNHDA and SQIVND (reference sequence).

The chain joins TRBV7-2 to TRBJ2-7; the D gene TCRdb calls, TRBD2, cannot be checked with no DNA. The CDR3 length is 14 residues. Germline values: CDR1 SGHTA, CDR2 FQGNSA. The CDR3 sequence: CASSSSPGLDEQYF.

This sequence joins TRBV7-6 and TRBJ2-7. Germline V lookup: CDR1 SGHVS, CDR2 FNYEAQ. The CDR3 covers 14 residues. Here the CDR3 reads CASSPDVGSYEQYF.

V is TRBV20-1 and J is TRBJ1-5. The CDR3 spans 14 residues. CDR1 DFQATT and CDR2 SNEGSKA come from the germline V gene (reference sequence). The CDR3 loop is CSVRRSNSNQPQHF.

This sequence joins TRBV6-6 and TRBJ2-5. The germline CDR1 and CDR2 sequences are MNHNY and SVGAGI (reference sequence). The CDR3 consists of 16 residues. The CDR3 loop reads CASSYEDLASRETQYF.